Presented here are 27 T cell receptor beta chains from one specimen sequenced in a study of Ad26.COV2.S vaccination and SARS-CoV-2 variants. The data were produced by immunoSEQ multiplex PCR, yet TCRdb's version contains in-frame clones alone and is incomplete. The sample lists a few hundred thousand clones, 92% occurring once. Treatment meaning: approximately 18 received Ad26.COV2.S at low or high dose, single or two shots; roughly five received placebo; per-sample allocation not given. Samples analyzed were those drawn on day 63 after the first vaccine or placebo injection. Sequencing was performed on peripheral blood, taken in a trial of Ad26.COV2.S vaccine versus placebo. These receptors were collected from a person aged 18-60 years who received the Ad26.COV2.S COVID-19 vaccine or a placebo.

The genes are TRBV7-2 and TRBJ1-6; 7 bases are a match to TRBD1. Trimming took 0 bases from V and 6 from J; bases not matched to a gene: 2. The CDR3 is made up of 15 amino acids. Per the germline V gene, CDR1 is SGHTA and CDR2 is FQGNSA. The CDR3 DNA follows: TGTGCCAGCAGCTTAGCGGGACAGCTTAATTCACCCCTCCACTTT. The encoded protein is CASSLAGQLNSPLHF.

The rearrangement uses TRBV6-1 and TRBJ2-3, with 9 positions matching TRBD1. Per the germline V gene, CDR1 is MNHNS and CDR2 is SASEGT. This CDR3 is 18 amino acids long. The trim removed 2 bases at V and 4 bases at J, leaving 13 bases unmatched. CDR3 residues: CASSESLMGTGRSDTQYF. Written as DNA, the CDR3 is TGTGCCAGCAGTGAAAGTCTCATGGGGACAGGGCGGTCAGATACGCAGTATTTT.

V gene TRBV2 combines with J gene TRBJ2-5; TRBD2 might be the D (6 bases). Germline V gene lookup returns CDR1 SNHLY and CDR2 FYNNEI. This CDR3 spans 12 amino acids. V was cut by 8 bases and J by 0 bases, with 7 bases left in between. CDR3 region: CASWDYQETQYF. The CDR3 bases are TGTGCCAGCTGGGACTACCAAGAGACCCAGTACTTC.

This chain uses TRBV6-5 with TRBJ2-7; 9 nucleotides match TRBD1. The trim removed 6 bases at V and 7 bases at J, leaving 13 bases unmatched. Germline V gives CDR1 MNHEY, CDR2 SVGAGI. CDR3 length: 15 amino acids. CDR3 amino acids: CASRRGDRAPWEQYF. In DNA form, the CDR3 reads TGTGCCAGCAGGCGCGGGGACAGGGCCCCTTGGGAGCAGTACTTC.

CDR3 residues: CASRDATGYEQYF. The CDR3 DNA follows: TGTGCCAGCAGAGATGCCACAGGGTACGAGCAGTACTTC. The chain employs TRBV12-3 or TRBV12-4 and TRBJ2-7, with a tentative D call TRBD1 (6 bases). The CDR3 contains 13 residues. V was cut by 6 bases and J by 4 bases, with 13 bases left in between.

The chain has TRBV10-1 and TRBJ2-1, with 10 bases that match TRBD2. Germline-derived CDR1 and CDR2 are WNHNN and SYGVQD (reference sequence). V trimming: 5 bases; J trimming: 7 bases; junction bases outside the gene matches: 8. CDR3 length equals 15 residues. The CDR3 loop reads CASSLSGGASNEQFF. The CDR3 nucleotides read TGCGCCAGCAGTCTAAGCGGGGGGGCCTCGAATGAGCAGTTCTTC.

The rearrangement links TRBV7-6 to TRBJ2-5, with D unresolved. The CDR3 loop spans 13 amino acids. V gave up 5 bases and J gave up 0 bases, with 7 bases separating them. From germline, CDR1 is SGHVS and CDR2 FNYEAQ. DNA for the CDR3: TGTGCCAGCAGCCTGAGGTACCAAGAGACCCAGTACTTC. This gives the protein CASSLRYQETQYF.

J is TRBJ2-7 and V is TRBV5-5, with TRBD1 matching over 8 bases. Unmatched junction bases numbered 6, after V lost 4 bases and J lost 0 bases. CDR1 and CDR2 (germline): SGHKS, YYEKEE (reference sequence). There are 15 residues in the CDR3. CDR3 nucleotide sequence: TGTGCCAGCAGCGTCGGACAGGGAGTCTCCTACGAGCAGTACTTC. Translated: CASSVGQGVSYEQYF.

The chain carries TRBV19 and TRBJ2-5; D is perhaps TRBD1 or TRBD2 (5 bases each). V gave up 6 bases and J gave up 1 base, with 9 bases separating them. This CDR3 is built from 13 residues. Germline loops: CDR1 LNHDA, CDR2 SQIVND (reference sequence). The CDR3 DNA reads TGTGCCAGTAGCGGGGACGGCCAAGAGACCCAGTACTTC. It encodes CASSGDGQETQYF.

The CDR3 region is CATLAGGDNEQFF. The CDR3 DNA reads TGTGCCACCCTAGCGGGGGGGGACAATGAGCAGTTCTTC. The chain combines TRBV27 with TRBJ2-1, with 12 bases lining up with TRBD2. Trimming at V came to 10 bases and at J to 5 bases, leaving 3 bases not matched to a gene. In germline, CDR1 is MNHEY, CDR2 SMNVEV (reference sequence). The CDR3 is made up of 13 amino acids.

The chain carries TRBV5-1 and TRBJ2-3; D gene uncertain. Trimming cost V 2 bases and J 5 bases, with 6 bases left between them. CDR3 size: 12 residues. Germline CDR1 is SGHRS and CDR2 is YFSETQ. The DNA of the CDR3 is TGCGCCAGCAGCTTTTCAGAAGATACGCAGTATTTT. It encodes CASSFSEDTQYF.

This clone was found once. This sequence joins TRBV29-1 and TRBJ1-2, with TRBD1 identical over 9 bases. This CDR3 has 14 amino acids. V was clipped by 5 bases and J by 0 bases; unmatched bases: 4. Germline CDR1 and CDR2: SQVTM and ANQGSEA. As DNA, the CDR3 is TGCAGCGTTCCGACAGGGGGTTCTAACTATGGCTACACCTTC. Amino acids: CSVPTGGSNYGYTF.

The V and J genes are TRBV5-1 and TRBJ2-7; possible D gene TRBD1, 5 bases. Looked up from germline, CDR1 is SGHRS and CDR2 is YFSETQ. V was pared by 1 base and J by 3 bases, with 8 bases between. This CDR3 region has 13 residues. CDR3 bases: TGCGCCAGCAGCTTGACCGACAGCTACGAGCAGTACTTC. It yields the protein CASSLTDSYEQYF. Variable domain in full (rest from reference TRBV5-1 and TRBJ2-7): KAGVTQTPRYLIKTRGQQVTLSCSPISGHRSVSWYQQTPGQGLQFLFEYFSETQRNKGNFPGRFSGRQFSNSRSEMNVSTLELGDSALYLCASSLTDSYEQYFGPGTRLTVT.

V gene TRBV4-3 combines with J gene TRBJ2-6, with D tentatively TRBD1 (5 bases). The CDR3 has 17 residues. The V end lost 4 bases, the J end lost 0 bases, and 13 bases lay between the germline ends. Per germline, CDR1 LGHNA and CDR2 YSLEER. The CDR3 nucleotides are TGCGCCAGCAGCCCCGGAGAGACAGTCTCTGGGGCCAACGTCCTGACTTTC. Amino acid sequence: CASSPGETVSGANVLTF.

The chain has TRBV19 and TRBJ1-2; D unclear. This CDR3 comprises 15 residues. V gave up 1 base and J gave up 8 bases, with 17 bases separating them. CDR1 LNHDA and CDR2 SQIVND come from the germline V gene (reference sequence). The CDR3 DNA reads TGTGCCAGTAGTATAGGTTCGGGAGGGTTGAACGGCTACACCTTC. This gives the protein CASSIGSGGLNGYTF.

J is TRBJ2-7 and V is TRBV4-1; no clear D. Trimming removed 0 bases at V and 2 bases at J, with 14 bases between. Germline-derived CDR1 and CDR2 are MGHRA and YSYEKL. The length of the CDR3 is 16 residues. The CDR3, as DNA: TGCGCCAGCAGCCAAGAAAATAGGCCCGCCGCCTACGAGCAGTACTTC. The encoded protein is CASSQENRPAAYEQYF.

The rearrangement joins TRBV6-5 to TRBJ1-1, with D maybe TRBD1 (5 bases). The CDR3 extends over 14 amino acids. Germline CDR1 MNHEY, CDR2 SVGAGI. Trimming took 0 bases from V and 5 from J, leaving 10 bases between them. The CDR3 is CASSYSGGRTEAFF. The CDR3 DNA sequence: TGTGCCAGCAGTTACTCTGGGGGACGAACTGAAGCTTTCTTT.

CDR3 amino acids: CASSPEGIGPQHF. CDR3 in DNA: TGTGCCAGCTCACCAGAGGGAATCGGGCCCCAGCATTTT. This chain uses TRBV18 with TRBJ1-5, with D unclear. With 2 bases removed from V and 9 bases from J, the gap between germline ends came to 11 bases. CDR3 length: 13 residues. In germline, CDR1 is KGHSH, CDR2 LQKENI.

This rearrangement joins TRBV12-3 or TRBV12-4 to TRBJ1-1, with D perhaps matching TRBD1 (5 bases). The CDR3 spans 13 residues. V shed 6 bases and J shed 3 bases, with 11 bases lying between them. The CDR3 here is CASSKDRHTEAFF. The CDR3 DNA sequence: TGTGCCAGCAGCAAAGACAGACACACTGAAGCTTTCTTT.

This rearrangement joins TRBV16 to TRBJ2-7; possible D gene TRBD2, 5 bases. The CDR3 has 13 residues. The V end was cut by 1 base, the J end by 5 bases, with 9 bases between. Germline CDR1 reads KGHSY; CDR2 reads FQNENV. The CDR3 DNA follows: TGTGCCAGCAGCCAATACGGGAAAAACGAGCAGTACTTC. Protein sequence: CASSQYGKNEQYF.

The V and J genes are TRBV24-1 and TRBJ1-4; D call uncertain. CDR3 length equals 13 residues. The germline gives CDR1 KGHDR, CDR2 SFDVKD. V was trimmed by 9 bases and J by 7 bases, leaving 14 bases between them. As DNA, the CDR3 is TGTGCCACCCAAAAAGCCACTTTTGAAAAACTGTTTTTT. Amino acid sequence: CATQKATFEKLFF.

Of note for this clone: The identical CDR3 is also encoded by other nucleotide sequences in the sample. This chain's CDR3 is CASSASGGTDTQYF. DNA of the CDR3: TGTGCCAGCAGTGCTAGCGGGGGGACAGATACGCAGTATTTT. This rearrangement joins TRBV6-4 to TRBJ2-3, with 11 bases lining up with TRBD2. The V gene end was trimmed by 4 bases and the J gene end by 3 bases; junction bases not matched to a gene: 0. The germline V gene encodes CDR1 MRHNA and CDR2 SNTAGT. The length of the CDR3 is 14 residues.

The J gene is TRBJ2-7, the V gene TRBV4-3, with 9 positions matching TRBD1. The junction had 4 bases not matched to a gene; V was cut back by 4 bases and J by 3 bases. This CDR3 has 14 amino acids. In germline, CDR1 is LGHNA, CDR2 YSLEER. The CDR3 is CASSPGTGYYEQYF. The CDR3 DNA follows: TGCGCCAGCAGCCCCGGGACAGGGTACTACGAGCAGTACTTC.

The chain recombines TRBV30 with TRBJ2-7; D possibly matches TRBD1 or TRBD2 (5 bases each). The CDR3 is 14 residues long. CDR1 is GTSNPN and CDR2 is SVGIG in the germline V gene (reference sequence). Trimming shortened V by 2 bases and J by 7 bases, and 18 bases separated the two germline ends. This chain's CDR3 is CAWSRDHHLTEQYF. In nucleotides, the CDR3 is TGTGCCTGGAGTAGGGACCACCACCTTACGGAGCAGTACTTC.

This rearrangement joins TRBV12-3 or TRBV12-4 to TRBJ2-5; D not certain. The CDR3 length is 11 residues. The V end was cut by 6 bases, the J end by 9 bases, with 11 bases between. The CDR3 DNA reads TGTGCCAGCAGCCGTCGAAGGGCCCAGTACTTC. As protein: CASSRRRAQYF.

The rearrangement links TRBV19 to TRBJ2-1; 8 bases agree with TRBD1. Germline-derived CDR1 and CDR2 are LNHDA and SQIVND (reference sequence). This CDR3 contains 15 residues. The ends lost 0 bases at V and 9 bases at J; junction bases unmatched: 7. CDR3 loop: CASSIDQTGVGEQFF. CDR3 DNA sequence: TGTGCCAGTAGTATAGATCAGACAGGGGTGGGTGAGCAGTTCTTC.

This rearrangement joins TRBV30 to TRBJ2-3, with 11 bases aligning to TRBD2. The CDR3 loop spans 15 amino acids. Germline CDR1 reads GTSNPN; CDR2 reads SVGIG (reference sequence). The J segment lost 4 bases and the V segment lost 1 base, leaving 4 bases of the junction unmatched. CDR3 in DNA: TGTGCCTGGAGTGGTAGCGGGGGGGCTGCAGATACGCAGTATTTT. Translating gives CAWSGSGGAADTQYF.